What follows are 21 T cell receptor beta chains derived from one specimen sequenced in a study of T cells after yellow fever vaccination. TCRdb ran MiXCR on the 5' RACE reads and lists one entry per CDR3 protein. The profile shows some 220,000 distinct CDR3 sequences, 3% to 4% of them singletons. The sample here was CD4+ T cells sorted from PBMCs, taken 10 days after the yellow fever booster vaccination. These receptors originate from a man younger than 35 who received the YFV17D yellow fever vaccine.

V is TRBV20-1 and J is TRBJ1-1, with D tentatively TRBD1 (5 bases). Per the germline V gene, CDR1 is DFQATT and CDR2 is SNEGSKA (reference sequence). V lost 0 bases, J lost 1 base, and 18 bases lay in between. This CDR3 is 17 amino acids long. CDR3: CSARDSGTYYPNTEAFF. In DNA, the CDR3 is TGCAGTGCTAGAGATTCGGGGACGTACTACCCGAACACTGAAGCTTTCTTT.

This clonotype was observed at least ten times. The V gene is TRBV28, the J gene TRBJ1-1, with D possibly matching TRBD1 (5 bases). V lost 4 bases to trimming and J lost 1 base, with 13 bases between them. Germline V gene sequence: CDR1 MDHEN, CDR2 SYDVKM. This CDR3 has 15 residues. The CDR3 loop reads CASSSPGTENTEAFF. CDR3 in DNA: TGTGCCAGCAGTTCGCCCGGGACCGAGAACACTGAAGCTTTCTTT.

This clonotype was counted only a few times. V and J are TRBV6-5 and TRBJ1-6, with 7 bases identical to TRBD1. With 6 bases clipped from V and 1 base from J, the junction kept 6 bases outside the gene matches. This CDR3 has 16 residues. Germline values: CDR1 MNHEY, CDR2 SVGAGI. For the CDR3, the DNA is TGTGCCAGCAGAGCCGGACAGGCATCCTATAATTCACCCCTCCACTTT. It codes for CASRAGQASYNSPLHF.

This clonotype was counted ten times or more. This chain joins TRBV5-1 and TRBJ1-5; the D gene is possibly TRBD1 (6 bases). Germline assignment: CDR1 SGHRS and CDR2 YFSETQ. The CDR3 totals 14 residues. Deletions cut 0 bases from V and 6 bases from J, with 10 bases between. CDR3 sequence: CASSLEWGLQPQHF. DNA for the CDR3: TGCGCCAGCAGCTTGGAGTGGGGGCTTCAGCCCCAGCATTTT.

This clonotype has a count of ten or more. The rearrangement links TRBV19 to TRBJ1-5, with 9 bases lining up with TRBD1. The CDR3 runs to 16 residues. In germline, CDR1 is LNHDA, CDR2 SQIVND (reference sequence). V dropped 5 bases and J dropped 2; count of bases not matched to a gene: 7. In nucleotides, the CDR3 is TGTGCCAGTAGTCCCCGGACAGGGGCTGGCAATCAGCCCCAGCATTTT. It specifies CASSPRTGAGNQPQHF.

This rearrangement joins TRBV20-1 to TRBJ2-7; 8 nucleotides align to TRBD2. Germline lookup yields CDR1 DFQATT and CDR2 SNEGSKA (reference sequence). V lost 6 bases to trimming and J lost 0 bases; unmatched junction nucleotides: 7. The CDR3 has 14 amino acids. The CDR3 region has the DNA TGCAGTGCCACCGGGGGGGGGAGCTCCTACGAGCAGTACTTC. Its protein is CSATGGGSSYEQYF.

The chain carries TRBV7-9 and TRBJ1-4; D might be TRBD1 (6 bases). This CDR3 is 13 amino acids long. V lost 10 bases and J 3 bases, leaving 12 bases between the germline ends. Germline CDR1 SEHNR, CDR2 FQNEAQ (reference sequence). Here the CDR3 DNA reads TGTGCCACCCACAGGGCATCTAATGAAAAACTGTTTTTT. Translating gives CATHRASNEKLFF.

This rearrangement joins TRBV6-6 to TRBJ1-4; D remains unclear. The germline V and J ends were trimmed by 6 bases and 0 bases, with 5 bases remaining between them. The CDR3 is 13 residues long. Germline assignment: CDR1 MNHNY and CDR2 SVGAGI (reference sequence). The CDR3, as DNA: TGTGCCAGCAGAGCCCCAACTAATGAAAAACTGTTTTTT. Amino acid sequence: CASRAPTNEKLFF.

This clonotype was detected many times. The chain employs TRBV18 and TRBJ1-1; D not resolved. The CDR3 spans 12 residues. V lost 4 bases, J lost 3 bases, and 6 bases lay in between. The V gene's germline CDR1 is KGHSH and CDR2 LQKENI. The DNA for the CDR3 is TGTGCCAGCTCACGAGGAGACACTGAAGCTTTCTTT. It specifies CASSRGDTEAFF.

This clonotype was seen many times. V is TRBV7-2 and J is TRBJ2-4, with D tentatively TRBD2 (5 bases). From germline, CDR1 is SGHTA and CDR2 FQGNSA. V dropped 5 bases and J dropped 9 bases, with 20 bases sitting between them. The CDR3 consists of 15 residues. The CDR3 spells CASSPPSGGFSIQYF. CDR3 nucleotide sequence: TGTGCCAGCAGCCCACCGAGTGGCGGGTTTAGCATTCAGTACTTC.

This clonotype has at least ten counts. This chain links TRBV7-2 with TRBJ2-3, with a tentative D call TRBD2 (5 bases). This CDR3 contains 15 residues. Germline assignment: CDR1 SGHTA and CDR2 FQGNSA. Trimming took 6 bases from V and 2 from J, leaving 15 bases between them. The CDR3 here is CASRDGLADTDTQYF. CDR3 bases: TGTGCCAGCAGAGACGGCCTAGCCGACACAGATACGCAGTATTTT.

Concerning this clonotype: Possible read error: a much larger clone is one base away. The CDR3, as DNA: TGTGCCTGCAGCTTGGGGCAGGGCAGTCTGAACACTGAAGCTTTCTTT. Amino acid sequence: CACSLGQGSLNTEAFF. The chain employs TRBV5-6 and TRBJ1-1; a weak D match, TRBD1 (5 bases). Germline V gene sequence: CDR1 SGHDT, CDR2 YYEEEE. The CDR3 runs 16 residues.

The J gene is TRBJ1-5, the V gene TRBV3-1; D remains ambiguous. V gave up 0 bases and J gave up 5 bases, with 8 bases separating them. CDR1 and CDR2 from the germline V gene are LGHDT and YNNKEL (reference sequence). CDR3 length: 14 amino acids. The CDR3 DNA reads as TGTGCCAGCAGCCAAGACGTCTGGTATCAGCCCCAGCATTTT. This gives the protein CASSQDVWYQPQHF.

This clonotype was found a few times. The chain links TRBV5-1 to TRBJ1-1; D is ambiguous. The CDR3 contains 11 residues. Per germline, CDR1 SGHRS and CDR2 YFSETQ. The CDR3 protein is CVIGSNTEAFF. The DNA for the CDR3 is TGCGTCATAGGCTCGAACACTGAAGCTTTCTTT. The full variable domain, its missing parts supplied by reference TRBV5-1 and TRBJ1-1, is KAGVTQTPRYLIKTRGQQVTLSCSPISGHRSVSWYQQTPGQGLQFLFEYFSETQRNKGNFPGRFSGRQFSNSRSEMNVSTLELGDSALYLCVIGSNTEAFFGQGTRLTVV.

This clonotype was detected ten times or more. The chain couples TRBV29-1 to TRBJ2-7, with D tentatively TRBD1 (5 bases). Per the germline V gene, CDR1 is SQVTM and CDR2 is ANQGSEA. Trimming removed 4 bases at V and 6 bases at J, with 16 bases between. This CDR3 has 13 amino acids. The CDR3 nucleotides read TGCAGCGTTGGGGGCAGACGAACCTCCGAGCAGTACTTC. Translated, it gives CSVGGRRTSEQYF.

The sample holds many counts of this clonotype. This chain uses TRBV7-2 with TRBJ2-3, with TRBD1 as a possible D gene (5 bases). V lost 5 bases and J 5 bases, leaving 17 bases between the germline ends. The V gene's germline CDR1 is SGHTA and CDR2 FQGNSA. The CDR3 contains 15 residues. In nucleotides, the CDR3 is TGTGCCAGCAGCCCCCTAGGGGTCCCGGGAGATACGCAGTATTTT. As protein: CASSPLGVPGDTQYF.

The sample holds many counts of this clonotype. The chain uses TRBV4-2 and TRBJ1-2; no definite D call. This CDR3 comprises 13 residues. V was trimmed by 5 bases and J by 7 bases, leaving 14 bases between them. Germline CDR1 and CDR2: LGHNA and YNFKEQ. Written as DNA, the CDR3 is TGTGCCAGCAGCGCCGCGTCGCGGGGTGGCTACACCTTC. It encodes CASSAASRGGYTF.

This clonotype came up a few times. The J gene is TRBJ1-2, the V gene TRBV6-4; D is unresolved. The CDR3 has 14 residues. Trimming pared 0 bases from V and 4 bases from J, leaving 9 bases between. From germline, CDR1 is MRHNA and CDR2 SNTAGT. The DNA of the CDR3 is TGTGCCAGCAGTGACTCAGGCATTATCTATGGCTACACCTTC. Protein: CASSDSGIIYGYTF.

The chain recombines TRBV5-1 with TRBJ1-1, with D unresolved. This CDR3 has 14 amino acids. Germline values: CDR1 SGHRS, CDR2 YFSETQ. Trimming took off 0 bases at V and 4 bases at J, with 10 bases between the two ends. In DNA, the CDR3 is TGCGCCAGCAGCTTGGAGCGCGGTGGCACTGAAGCTTTCTTT. Its translation is CASSLERGGTEAFF.

This sequence joins TRBV18 and TRBJ1-1; D is unresolved. This CDR3 comprises 16 residues. V lost 2 bases to trimming and J lost 1 base, with 14 bases between them. In germline, CDR1 is KGHSH, CDR2 LQKENI. CDR3 bases: TGTGCCAGCTCACCATGGTCTGGGAGAACGAACACTGAAGCTTTCTTT. Amino acids: CASSPWSGRTNTEAFF. The whole variable domain, filled in from reference TRBV18 and TRBJ1-1, reads NAGVMQNPRHLVRRRGQEARLRCSPMKGHSHVYWYRQLPEEGLKFMVYLQKENIIDESGMPKERFSAEFPKEGPSILRIQQVVRGDSAAYFCASSPWSGRTNTEAFFGQGTRLTVV.

This clonotype was picked up a small number of times. V gene TRBV20-1 combines with J gene TRBJ2-1, with D unclear. V shed 7 bases and J shed 0 bases, with 16 bases lying between them. The CDR3 length is 15 residues. In germline, CDR1 is DFQATT, CDR2 SNEGSKA (reference sequence). Here the CDR3 DNA reads TGCAGTGTCCCCCGGGTAACCAGCTCCTACAATGAGCAGTTCTTC. Translation: CSVPRVTSSYNEQFF.